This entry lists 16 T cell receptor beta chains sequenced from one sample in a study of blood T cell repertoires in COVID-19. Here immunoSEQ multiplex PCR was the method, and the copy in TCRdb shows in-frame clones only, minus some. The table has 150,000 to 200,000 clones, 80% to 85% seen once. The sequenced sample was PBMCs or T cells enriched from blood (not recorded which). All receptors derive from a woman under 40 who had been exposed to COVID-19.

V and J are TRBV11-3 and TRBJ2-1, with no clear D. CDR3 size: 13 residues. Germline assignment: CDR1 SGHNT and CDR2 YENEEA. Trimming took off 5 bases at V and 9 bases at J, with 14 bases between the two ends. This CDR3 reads CASSQTSVGEQFF. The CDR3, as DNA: TGTGCCAGCAGCCAGACTTCCGTGGGTGAGCAGTTCTTC.

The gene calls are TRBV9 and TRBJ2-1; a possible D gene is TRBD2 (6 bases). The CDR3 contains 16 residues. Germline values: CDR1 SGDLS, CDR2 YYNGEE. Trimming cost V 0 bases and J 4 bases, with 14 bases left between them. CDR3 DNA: TGTGCCAGCAGCGTAGTCGGAGGGACTGGATACAATGAGCAGTTCTTC. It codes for CASSVVGGTGYNEQFF. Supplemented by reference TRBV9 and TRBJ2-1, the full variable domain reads DSGVTQTPKHLITATGQRVTLRCSPRSGDLSVYWYQQSLDQGLQFLIQYYNGEERAKGNILERFSAQQFPDLHSELNLSSLELGDSALYFCASSVVGGTGYNEQFFGPGTRLTVL.

The chain's CDR3 is CASSSEYSPLHF. CDR3 nucleotides: TGTGCCAGCAGCTCGGAGTATTCACCCCTCCACTTT. V is TRBV5-4 and J is TRBJ1-6; D gene ambiguous. Trimming removed 3 bases from V and 8 bases from J, with 6 bases in between. The length of the CDR3 is 12 residues. Germline assignment: CDR1 SGHNT and CDR2 YYREEE (reference sequence).

CDR3 protein: CASSIAHGTGESNQPQHF. DNA of the CDR3: TGTGCCAGTAGTATAGCCCACGGGACAGGGGAAAGCAATCAGCCCCAGCATTTT. The V call is TRBV19, the J call TRBJ1-5, with 10 bases matching TRBD1. Per germline, CDR1 LNHDA and CDR2 SQIVND (reference sequence). V lost 1 base to trimming and J lost 1 base; unmatched junction nucleotides: 7. The CDR3 length is 18 residues.

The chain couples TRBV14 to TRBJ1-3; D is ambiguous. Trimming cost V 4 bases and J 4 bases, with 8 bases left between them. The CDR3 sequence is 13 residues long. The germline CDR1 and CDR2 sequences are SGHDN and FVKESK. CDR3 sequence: CASSPSGGNTIYF. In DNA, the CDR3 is TGTGCCAGCAGCCCCTCGGGGGGAAACACCATATATTTT.

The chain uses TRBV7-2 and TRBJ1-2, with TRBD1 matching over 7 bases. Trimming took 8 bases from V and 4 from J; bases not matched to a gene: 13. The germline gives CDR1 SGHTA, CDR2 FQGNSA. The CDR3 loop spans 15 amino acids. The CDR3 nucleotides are TGTGCCAGCGCGAGCGAATTTGGGACAGTCTATGGCTACACCTTC. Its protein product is CASASEFGTVYGYTF. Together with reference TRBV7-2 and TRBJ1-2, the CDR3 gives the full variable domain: GAGVSQSPSNKVTEKGKDVELRCDPISGHTALYWYRQSLGQGLEFLIYFQGNSAPDKSGLPSDRFSAERTGGSVSTLTIQRTQQEDSAVYLCASASEFGTVYGYTFGSGTRLTVV.

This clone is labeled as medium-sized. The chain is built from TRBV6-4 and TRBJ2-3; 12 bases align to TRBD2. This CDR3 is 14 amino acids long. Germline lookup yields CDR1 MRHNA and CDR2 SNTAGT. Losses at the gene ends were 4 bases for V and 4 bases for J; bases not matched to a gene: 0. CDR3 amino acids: CASSGTSGADTQYF. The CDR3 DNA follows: TGTGCCAGCAGTGGGACTAGCGGGGCAGATACGCAGTATTTT.

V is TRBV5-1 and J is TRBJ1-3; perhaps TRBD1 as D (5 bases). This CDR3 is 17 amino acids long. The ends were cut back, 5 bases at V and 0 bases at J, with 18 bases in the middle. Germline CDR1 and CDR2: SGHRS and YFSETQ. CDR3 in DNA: TGCGCCAGCAGGTTCTTCCGACAGAGAGGCTCTGGAAACACCATATATTTT. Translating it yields CASRFFRQRGSGNTIYF.

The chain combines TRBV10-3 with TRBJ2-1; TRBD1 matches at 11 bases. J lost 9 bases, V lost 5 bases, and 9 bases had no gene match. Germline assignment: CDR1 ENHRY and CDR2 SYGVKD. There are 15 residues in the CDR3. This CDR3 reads CAISPGDRGDGEQFF. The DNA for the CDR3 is TGTGCCATCAGTCCGGGGGACAGGGGGGATGGTGAGCAGTTCTTC.

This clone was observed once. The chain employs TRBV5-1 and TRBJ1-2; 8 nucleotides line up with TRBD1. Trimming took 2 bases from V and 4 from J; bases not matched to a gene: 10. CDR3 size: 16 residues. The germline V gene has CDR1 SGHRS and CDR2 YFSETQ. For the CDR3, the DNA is TGCGCCAGCAGCTTCTCTTCGGGACAGGAGTTCTATGGCTACACCTTC. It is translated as CASSFSSGQEFYGYTF.

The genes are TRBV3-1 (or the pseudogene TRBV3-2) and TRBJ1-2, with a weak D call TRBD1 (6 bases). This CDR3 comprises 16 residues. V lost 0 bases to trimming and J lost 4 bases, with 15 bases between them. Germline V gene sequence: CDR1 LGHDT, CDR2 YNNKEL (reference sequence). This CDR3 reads CASSQEWTAHLYGYTF. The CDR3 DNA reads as TGTGCCAGCAGCCAAGAGTGGACAGCTCACCTCTATGGCTACACCTTC.

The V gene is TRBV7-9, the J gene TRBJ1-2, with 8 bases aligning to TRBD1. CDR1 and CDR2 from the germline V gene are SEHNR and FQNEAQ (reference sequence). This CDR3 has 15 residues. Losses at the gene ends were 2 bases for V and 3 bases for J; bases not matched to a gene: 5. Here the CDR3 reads CASSLNRGSDYGYTF. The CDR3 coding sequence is TGTGCCAGCAGCTTAAACAGGGGGTCTGACTATGGCTACACCTTC.

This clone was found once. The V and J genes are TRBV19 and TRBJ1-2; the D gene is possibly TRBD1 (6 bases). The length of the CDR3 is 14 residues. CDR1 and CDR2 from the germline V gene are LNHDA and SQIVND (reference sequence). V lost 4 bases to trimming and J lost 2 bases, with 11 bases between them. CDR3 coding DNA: TGTGCCAGTAGTAAGCCTCAGGGGAACTATGGCTACACCTTC. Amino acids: CASSKPQGNYGYTF.

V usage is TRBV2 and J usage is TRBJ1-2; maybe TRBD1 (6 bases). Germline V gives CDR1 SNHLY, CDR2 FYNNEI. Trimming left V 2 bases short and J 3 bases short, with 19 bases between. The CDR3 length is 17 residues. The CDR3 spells CASSETLQGASYYGYTF. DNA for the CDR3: TGTGCCAGCAGTGAAACCTTACAGGGTGCCTCCTACTATGGCTACACCTTC. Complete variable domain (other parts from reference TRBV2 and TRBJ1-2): EPEVTQTPSHQVTQMGQEVILRCVPISNHLYFYWYRQILGQKVEFLVSFYNNEISEKSEIFDDQFSVERPDGSNFTLKIRSTKLEDSAMYFCASSETLQGASYYGYTFGSGTRLTVV.

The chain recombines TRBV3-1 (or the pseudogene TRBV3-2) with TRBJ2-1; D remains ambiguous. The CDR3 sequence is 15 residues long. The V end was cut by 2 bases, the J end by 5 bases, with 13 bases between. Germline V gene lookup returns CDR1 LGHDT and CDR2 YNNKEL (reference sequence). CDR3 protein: CASSQRYLLNNEQFF. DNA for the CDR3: TGTGCCAGCAGCCAACGATACTTACTTAACAATGAGCAGTTCTTC.

The CDR3 protein is CASSHVLTGREKLFF. The CDR3 coding sequence is TGTGCCAGCAGCCATGTCCTGACAGGACGTGAAAAACTGTTTTTT. V usage is TRBV3-1 (or the pseudogene TRBV3-2) and J usage is TRBJ1-4; tentatively, D is TRBD1 (6 bases). Germline V CDR1 and CDR2: LGHDT, YNNKEL (reference sequence). The CDR3 consists of 15 residues. V shed 3 bases and J shed 7 bases, with 15 bases lying between them.